Following are 16 T cell receptor beta chains from one sample sequenced in a study of T cell responses to AZD1222 COVID-19 vaccine. Sequencing was performed with immunoSEQ multiplex PCR; in TCRdb, only in-frame clones are kept and a portion is missing. This table holds about 130,000 clones, more than 90% found once. The source material was peripheral blood, sampled on day 0 of AZD1222 vaccination. These TCRs come from an adult in good health.

This chain connects TRBV19 to TRBJ1-2; D may be TRBD1 (6 bases). V lost 5 bases to trimming and J lost 8 bases, with 15 bases between them. In germline, CDR1 is LNHDA, CDR2 SQIVND (reference sequence). This CDR3 region has 13 residues. The CDR3: CASSYQQGGGYTF. The DNA of the CDR3 is TGTGCCAGTAGTTATCAACAGGGCGGCGGCTACACCTTC.

This clone was observed once. The chain combines TRBV12-5 with TRBJ2-3; possibly TRBD2 for D (5 bases). From germline, CDR1 is LGHNT and CDR2 FRNRAP. V gave up 3 bases and J gave up 3 bases, with 10 bases separating them. The CDR3 covers 14 residues. The CDR3 bases are TGTGCTAGTGGTTTAATTACGGGGACAGATACGCAGTATTTT. Translated: CASGLITGTDTQYF.

The rearrangement links TRBV2 to TRBJ1-6; the D gene is possibly TRBD1 (5 bases). The CDR3 consists of 15 residues. CDR1 and CDR2 (germline): SNHLY, FYNNEI. Trimming stripped 6 bases from V and 7 bases from J, with 16 bases between. The DNA for the CDR3 is TGTGCCAGCAGGCCAGGGAGTCTTCCGAATTCACCCCTCCACTTT. The encoded protein is CASRPGSLPNSPLHF.

The chain is built from TRBV24-1 and TRBJ2-5; tentative D call: TRBD2 (6 bases). Trimming took off 3 bases at V and 2 bases at J, with 15 bases between the two ends. The CDR3 has 16 residues. Germline-derived CDR1 and CDR2 are KGHDR and SFDVKD. Here the CDR3 reads CATSDGGRDFQETQYF. Written as DNA, the CDR3 is TGTGCCACCAGTGATGGAGGACGGGACTTTCAAGAGACCCAGTACTTC.

V usage is TRBV4-3 and J usage is TRBJ2-1, with 8 bases identical to TRBD1. Germline trimming cut 1 base from V and 5 bases from J; bases unmatched to any gene: 13. The germline V gene has CDR1 LGHNA and CDR2 YSLEER. The CDR3 covers 18 residues. For the CDR3, the DNA is TGCGCCAGCAGCCAAGGTACTGCCGGGACAGGAGGACACAATGAGCAGTTCTTC. Protein product: CASSQGTAGTGGHNEQFF.

The chain links TRBV5-4 to TRBJ1-2; a possible D gene is TRBD1 (5 bases). This CDR3 has 15 residues. Germline V gene data show CDR1 as SGHNT and CDR2 as YYREEE (reference sequence). The germline V and J ends were trimmed by 0 bases and 0 bases, with 9 bases remaining between them. Here the CDR3 DNA reads TGTGCCAGCAGCTTGGAGGCAGGGACTAACTATGGCTACACCTTC. Its translation is CASSLEAGTNYGYTF.

This clone appeared once. This chain uses TRBV2 with TRBJ1-1, with D unclear. From germline, CDR1 is SNHLY and CDR2 FYNNEI. The V end lost 10 bases, the J end lost 8 bases, and 14 bases lay between the germline ends. The CDR3 contains 11 residues. The CDR3 is CATSGFFEAFF. The CDR3 region has the DNA TGTGCCACAAGCGGGTTTTTCGAAGCTTTCTTT.

In its sample, this clone was seen once. This chain uses TRBV5-4 with TRBJ2-7; D call uncertain. The germline V and J ends were trimmed by 2 bases and 1 base, with 4 bases remaining between them. The CDR3 has 12 amino acids. The germline V gene encodes CDR1 SGHNT and CDR2 YYREEE (reference sequence). Here the CDR3 DNA reads TGTGCCAGCAGCTTTCAATCCTACGAGCAGTACTTC. Its protein product is CASSFQSYEQYF.

The rearrangement joins TRBV6-2 or TRBV6-3 to TRBJ1-2; D call uncertain. Germline CDR1 is MNHEY and CDR2 is SVGEGT. CDR3 length equals 15 residues. Trimming pared 2 bases from V and 3 bases from J, leaving 13 bases between. The CDR3 is CASSYARDSDYGYTF. In nucleotides, the CDR3 is TGTGCCAGCAGTTACGCCCGGGATTCCGACTATGGCTACACCTTC.

V usage is TRBV13 and J usage is TRBJ1-2; the D is unclear. V was cut by 4 bases and J by 7 bases, with 13 bases left in between. CDR1 and CDR2 from the germline V gene are PRHDT and FYEKMQ (reference sequence). The CDR3 contains 13 residues. CDR3 protein: CASSSTGGGGYTF. In nucleotides, the CDR3 is TGTGCCAGCAGCTCAACGGGAGGTGGTGGCTACACCTTC.

The rearrangement uses TRBV27 and TRBJ1-4; no definite D call. The V end lost 0 bases, the J end lost 8 bases, and 13 bases lay between the germline ends. Germline CDR1 reads MNHEY; CDR2 reads SMNVEV (reference sequence). The CDR3 covers 15 residues. The CDR3 loop reads CASSLSFGSSEKLFF. The DNA for the CDR3 is TGTGCCAGCAGTTTATCGTTTGGCTCTAGCGAAAAACTGTTTTTT. The variable domain in full, completed from reference TRBV27 and TRBJ1-4, reads EAQVTQNPRYLITVTGKKLTVTCSQNMNHEYMSWYRQDPGLGLRQIYYSMNVEVTDKGDVPEGYKVSRKEKRNFPLILESPSPNQTSLYFCASSLSFGSSEKLFFGSGTQLSVL.

This clone occurred a few times. The J gene is TRBJ2-2, the V gene TRBV9; D may be TRBD1 (5 bases). The CDR3 runs to 14 residues. Germline CDR1 and CDR2: SGDLS and YYNGEE. V was shortened by 0 bases and J by 5 bases, with 8 bases between the two germline ends. The CDR3 is CASSVVQGTGELFF. The CDR3 coding sequence is TGTGCCAGCAGCGTAGTCCAGGGAACCGGGGAGCTGTTTTTT. The variable domain in full, with the rest retrieved from reference TRBV9 and TRBJ2-2, is DSGVTQTPKHLITATGQRVTLRCSPRSGDLSVYWYQQSLDQGLQFLIQYYNGEERAKGNILERFSAQQFPDLHSELNLSSLELGDSALYFCASSVVQGTGELFFGEGSRLTVL.

This chain uses TRBV7-3 with TRBJ2-2; TRBD1 aligns across 10 bases. CDR1 SGHTA and CDR2 FQGTGA come from the germline V gene. The ends lost 1 base at V and 5 bases at J; junction bases unmatched: 4. The CDR3 runs 16 residues. DNA of the CDR3: TGTGCCAGCAGCTTAATGGGGACAGGGGATACCGGGGAGCTGTTTTTT. Translation gives CASSLMGTGDTGELFF.

This clone was seen a single time. This sequence joins TRBV27 and TRBJ2-3; 10 bases align to TRBD2. CDR3 length: 15 residues. Trimming at V came to 6 bases and at J to 2 bases, leaving 5 bases not matched to a gene. Germline values: CDR1 MNHEY, CDR2 SMNVEV (reference sequence). In nucleotides, the CDR3 is TGTGCCAGCAGGGCTAGCGGGGGCCACACAGATACGCAGTATTTT. This translates into CASRASGGHTDTQYF.

Only a few counts were recorded for this clone. V is TRBV6-5 and J is TRBJ1-2; TRBD1 is a possible D gene (6 bases). V was trimmed by 4 bases and J by 4 bases, leaving 7 bases between them. Germline loops: CDR1 MNHEY, CDR2 SVGAGI. The CDR3 covers 12 residues. CDR3 nucleotides: TGTGCCAGCAGTTCGGACAGCTATGGCTACACCTTC. It is translated as CASSSDSYGYTF.

The chain uses TRBV15 and TRBJ2-7; D not resolved. From germline, CDR1 is LNHNV and CDR2 YYDKDF (reference sequence). V gave up 5 bases and J gave up 0 bases, with 8 bases separating them. The CDR3 covers 13 residues. In DNA form, the CDR3 reads TGTGCCACCAGCGTGGGGTCCTCCTACGAGCAGTACTTC. Encoded protein: CATSVGSSYEQYF.